The entry that follows covers one T cell receptor beta chain sequence. Its antigen is undetermined. This sample was included in a study of cytomegalovirus exposure and HLA in healthy donors. Study conclusions and caveats: DRB1 showed the most TCR associations and HLA-C the fewest in a later analysis, as rates varied by HLA locus. No immune exposure information besides CMV serostatus was available.

Use of 60 Vbeta and 13 Jbeta primers characterized the PCR. Only in-frame clones appear in the TCRdb table, and some are missing; sequencing was by immunoSEQ multiplex PCR. This table has under 95,000 clones, around three quarters appearing once. This CDR3 spans 12 amino acids. From germline, CDR1 is SGHRS and CDR2 YFSETQ. Trimming took off 0 bases at V and 7 bases at J, with 8 bases between the two ends. The V and J genes are TRBV5-1 and TRBJ2-7; possible D gene TRBD2, 5 bases. This sequence was found in a male donor in good health and CMV-seronegative. Sequencing was performed on PBMCs. CDR3 in amino acids: CASSLGSGEQYF. The CDR3 region has the DNA TGCGCCAGCAGCTTGGGGTCGGGGGAGCAGTACTTC.